This T cell receptor beta chain was recovered during a study of blood T cell repertoires in COVID-19. Study at large: Sources were T cells, B-cell-depleted T cells, or PBMCs; the material itself was cDNA or gDNA.

V shed 3 bases, J shed 2 bases, and the junction held 8 bases outside the gene matches. Germline-derived CDR1 and CDR2 are SGDLS and YYNGEE. CDR3 length equals 16 residues. Clones were read by immunoSEQ multiplex PCR, and TCRdb kept only the in-frame ones, dropping some. Found here are under 250,000 clones, around nine tenths of them singletons; the top ten hold around 4%. Sequenced: PBMCs or T cells enriched from blood (not recorded which). The chain carries TRBV9 and TRBJ2-3; TRBD2 agrees at 8 bases. This sequence originates from a woman aged 30 to 39 with acute COVID-19. The DNA for the CDR3 is TGTGCCAGCAGCGACCGGGGGGGCAAGTACACAGATACGCAGTATTTT. This gives the protein CASSDRGGKYTDTQYF.